The rows below give T cell receptor beta chains drawn from one sample of a study of OX40 agonist ivuxolimab in advanced cancers. Assay: immunoSEQ multiplex PCR; the TCRdb copy retains only in-frame clones and omits some. The data hold around 80,000 clones, with 87% observed a single time. The sample here was CD4+ or CD8+ T cells sorted from blood, taken in a trial of the OX40 agonist ivuxolimab. The receptor set was obtained from an adult with an advanced solid tumor such as melanoma, head and neck, liver or kidney cancer. Each CDR3 is given with its conserved first and last residue. D genes are given only for firm matches. Clone size, where shown, is once, few, many, or a class for clones that have expanded.

J	D	V	size	DNA	CDR3
TRBJ1-3	.	TRBV7-9	.	TGTGCCAGCAGCCACACTAGCTTAGACTCTGGAAACACCATATATTTT	CASSHTSLDSGNTIYF
TRBJ1-1	.	TRBV5-1	.	TGCGCCAGCCAAGTAAGTCTAGAAGGGGGTAACACTGAAGCTTTCTTT	CASQVSLEGGNTEAFF
TRBJ2-1	.	TRBV5-1	.	TGCGCCAGCAGCTTGGTAGGGGACTCTTACAATGAGCAGTTCTTC	CASSLVGDSYNEQFF
TRBJ1-5	TRBD1	TRBV9	.	TGTGCCAGCAGTGACAGGGGCCAGGGGTGGCCCCAGCATTTT	CASSDRGQGWPQHF
TRBJ2-6	.	TRBV7-2	.	TGTGCCAGCAGCTCGGGACGCCTCTCTGGGGCCAACGTCCTGACTTTC	CASSSGRLSGANVLTF
TRBJ2-5	.	TRBV19	once	TGTGCCAGTAGTAGGGGGCTTGGGGAGACCCAGTACTTC	CASSRGLGETQYF
TRBJ2-7	TRBD1	TRBV2	.	TGTGCCAGCAGTCGGGACAGGGGACTCTACGAGCAGTACTTC	CASSRDRGLYEQYF
TRBJ2-7	.	TRBV21-1	.	TGTGCCAGCAGAACCAAGGCAGGAAAAGGGTACGAGCAGTACTTC	CASRTKAGKGYEQYF
TRBJ2-6	.	TRBV5-6	.	TGTGCCAGCACCAAAACCCTTGTAGTACGTGGGGCCAACGTCCTGACTTTC	CASTKTLVVRGANVLTF
TRBJ1-6	.	TRBV7-3	.	TGTGCCAGCAGCCCCCACGGGGGCGGAAATTCACCCCTCCACTTT	CASSPHGGGNSPLHF
TRBJ1-1	TRBD1	TRBV19	.	TGTGCCACCGCCAATCTTCGGGACAGGGCAAGGCGAACTGAAGCTTTCTTT	CATANLRDRARRTEAFF
TRBJ2-2	.	TRBV18	once	TGTGCCAGCTCACCACTTACTATCCAGAACACCGGGGAGCTGTTTTTT	CASSPLTIQNTGELFF
TRBJ1-5	TRBD1	TRBV6-5	.	TGTGCCAGCAGTGAATTATCAGGGGGTCAGCCCCAGCATTTT	CASSELSGGQPQHF
TRBJ2-3	TRBD2	TRBV19	once	TGTGCCAGTAGTATCGCTAGCGGCGAGAGCACAGATACGCAGTATTTT	CASSIASGESTDTQYF
TRBJ1-1	TRBD1	TRBV19	.	TGTGCCAGTAGCCAGGACAGGACAAGGGGGACCCAGGACACTGAAGCTTTCTTT	CASSQDRTRGTQDTEAFF
TRBJ2-7	.	TRBV7-2	.	TGTGCCAGCAGCTTCCGGGGGCGAGACGAGCAGTACTTC	CASSFRGRDEQYF
TRBJ2-1	TRBD2	TRBV6-6	.	TGTGCCAGCGGAAGCGGGGGTTACAATGAGCAGTTCTTC	CASGSGGYNEQFF
TRBJ2-5	TRBD2	TRBV5-6	.	TGTGCCAGCAGTCAGACTAGCGGGGGACAAGAGACCCAGTACTTC	CASSQTSGGQETQYF
TRBJ1-2	.	TRBV7-2	.	TGTGCCAGCAGCTTAGCGCTCGGACCCAATGGCTACACCTTC	CASSLALGPNGYTF
TRBJ2-5	.	TRBV6-5	.	TGTGCCAGCAGCCTAGCGTCGAAGACCCAGTACTTC	CASSLASKTQYF
TRBJ2-6	.	TRBV19	.	TGTGCCAGTAGCCTCAGCTCTGGGGCCAACGTCCTGACTTTC	CASSLSSGANVLTF
TRBJ1-3	.	TRBV11-2	.	TGTGCCAGCACCTCTTTCGGGGTGAGGGGAAACACCATATATTTT	CASTSFGVRGNTIYF